Presented here are 28 T cell receptor beta chains from one specimen sequenced in a study of CD8 T cells in ankylosing spondylitis. TCRdb re-called the 5' RACE reads through MiXCR, storing one row per CDR3 protein. The sample includes 340,000 or so distinct CDR3 sequences, over 12% of them seen just once. The material sequenced was blood, either unsorted or a sorted T cell fraction (not recorded which). The receptors come from a male donor with ankylosing spondylitis or in good health (not recorded which).

This clonotype was found a few times. V gene TRBV6-2 or TRBV6-3 combines with J gene TRBJ2-7, with TRBD1 identical over 8 bases. Germline CDR1 is MNHEY and CDR2 is SVGEGT. The junction had 13 bases not matched to a gene; V was cut back by 6 bases and J by 6 bases. The CDR3 covers 15 residues. The CDR3 sequence: CASRPGQAGEGEQYF. CDR3 sequence (DNA): TGTGCCAGCAGACCGGGACAGGCGGGTGAAGGCGAGCAGTACTTC.

This clonotype was picked up a small number of times. The chain employs TRBV4-1 and TRBJ1-5, with 11 bases matching TRBD1. Germline loops: CDR1 MGHRA, CDR2 YSYEKL. The CDR3 is made up of 15 amino acids. V was pared by 0 bases and J by 7 bases, with 2 bases of the junction left unmatched. Here the CDR3 DNA reads TGCGCCAGCAGCCAAGACGGACAGGGGGCCCAGCCCCAGCATTTT. This translates into CASSQDGQGAQPQHF.

This clonotype was picked up a small number of times. The chain recombines TRBV20-1 with TRBJ2-3; the match to TRBD2 covers 8 bases. The CDR3 has 13 residues. V was clipped by 6 bases and J by 1 base; unmatched bases: 3. Germline CDR1 and CDR2: DFQATT and SNEGSKA (reference sequence). The CDR3 protein is CSAGGGGTDTQYF. CDR3 nucleotides: TGCAGTGCCGGGGGGGGAGGCACAGATACGCAGTATTTT.

The chain couples TRBV20-1 to TRBJ1-6, with TRBD1 as a possible D gene (5 bases). Germline-derived CDR1 and CDR2 are DFQATT and SNEGSKA (reference sequence). V shed 4 bases and J shed 6 bases, with 13 bases lying between them. The CDR3 runs 14 residues. For the CDR3, the DNA is TGCAGTGCTATAGAAGGGGATCGTAATTCACCCCTCCACTTT. Amino acids: CSAIEGDRNSPLHF.

This clonotype was detected ten times or more. The rearrangement uses TRBV5-1 and TRBJ2-5; tentative D call: TRBD1 (6 bases). The length of the CDR3 is 13 residues. CDR1 SGHRS and CDR2 YFSETQ come from the germline V gene. The germline V and J ends were trimmed by 4 bases and 2 bases, with 9 bases remaining between them. CDR3 bases: TGCGCCAGCAGCCCCGGACAGCAAGAGACCCAGTACTTC. Its translation: CASSPGQQETQYF.

V and J are TRBV5-1 and TRBJ2-3, with 7 bases identical to TRBD2. The CDR3 contains 16 residues. With 2 bases clipped from V and 3 bases from J, the junction kept 9 bases outside the gene matches. Germline V gene data show CDR1 as SGHRS and CDR2 as YFSETQ. The CDR3: CASSFQGGGLTDTQYF. CDR3 bases: TGCGCCAGCAGCTTCCAGGGCGGGGGTTTAACAGATACGCAGTATTTT.

This clonotype appeared a few times. The J gene is TRBJ2-2, the V gene TRBV30; D possibly uses TRBD1 or TRBD2 (5 bases each). V was shortened by 4 bases and J by 5 bases, with 14 bases between the two germline ends. Germline V gene data show CDR1 as GTSNPN and CDR2 as SVGIG (reference sequence). The CDR3 runs to 14 residues. The DNA of the CDR3 is TGTGCCTGGAAGCTGGGGACGGGGACCGGGGAGCTGTTTTTT. It codes for CAWKLGTGTGELFF.

This clonotype has more than one count but fewer than ten. This chain connects TRBV12-3 or TRBV12-4 to TRBJ2-5; D possibly corresponds to TRBD2 (6 bases). V lost 5 bases, J lost 4 bases, and 11 bases lay in between. This CDR3 contains 13 residues. The CDR3 here is CASSPWRGETQYF. As DNA, the CDR3 is TGTGCCAGCAGTCCATGGAGGGGAGAGACCCAGTACTTC.

The V call is TRBV7-2, the J call TRBJ1-1, with D uncertain. This CDR3 spans 15 amino acids. Germline loops: CDR1 SGHTA, CDR2 FQGNSA. V was cut by 5 bases and J by 4 bases, with 17 bases left in between. CDR3 region: CASSPNKGGSTEAFF. The CDR3 region has the DNA TGTGCCAGCAGCCCTAACAAAGGAGGGAGCACTGAAGCTTTCTTT.

This chain uses TRBV11-2 with TRBJ2-3; TRBD1 matches at 12 bases. CDR3 size: 15 residues. CDR1 is SGHAT, CDR2 FQNNGV, per germline. Trimming at V came to 5 bases and at J to 3 bases, leaving 3 bases not matched to a gene. This CDR3 is CASSRDRGLTDTQYF. The CDR3 bases are TGTGCCAGCAGCCGGGACAGGGGGCTAACAGATACGCAGTATTTT.

This clonotype was recorded many times. V usage is TRBV12-3 or TRBV12-4 and J usage is TRBJ2-2; D remains ambiguous. The CDR3 totals 13 residues. V was pared by 3 bases and J by 7 bases, with 9 bases between. The CDR3 region is CASSFLGHGELFF. The CDR3 bases are TGTGCCAGCAGTTTTTTGGGTCACGGGGAGCTGTTTTTT.

This clonotype was found a few times. The chain has TRBV6-5 and TRBJ2-3; D remains unclear. Deletions cut 5 bases from V and 6 bases from J, with 12 bases between. The CDR3 has 13 amino acids. Germline CDR1 MNHEY, CDR2 SVGAGI. CDR3 sequence: CASSNDAGDTQYF. CDR3 DNA sequence: TGTGCCAGCAGTAACGACGCTGGGGATACGCAGTATTTT.

V and J are TRBV6-5 and TRBJ1-1, with TRBD1 identical over 8 bases. The CDR3 sequence is 15 residues long. V was clipped by 4 bases and J by 0 bases; unmatched bases: 4. Germline values: CDR1 MNHEY, CDR2 SVGAGI. This chain's CDR3 is CASSLTGALNTEAFF. The CDR3 DNA is TGTGCCAGCAGTTTGACAGGGGCCCTGAACACTGAAGCTTTCTTT.

The sample holds a few counts of this clonotype. The V gene is TRBV12-3 or TRBV12-4, the J gene TRBJ2-7; D gene ambiguous. V was clipped by 6 bases and J by 12 bases, with 15 bases between them. CDR3 size: 11 residues. DNA for the CDR3: TGTGCCAGCAGCTCCGGGCCCCGTGTGTACTTC. The encoded protein is CASSSGPRVYF.

This clonotype was picked up a small number of times. The chain is built from TRBV7-9 and TRBJ1-2; 7 positions match TRBD1. The CDR3 has 13 amino acids. Germline CDR1 SEHNR, CDR2 FQNEAQ (reference sequence). The junction had 9 bases not matched to a gene; V was cut back by 10 bases and J by 4 bases. This CDR3 reads CATRPTGPYGYTF. In DNA form, the CDR3 reads TGTGCCACCAGGCCGACAGGGCCCTATGGCTACACCTTC.

This clonotype was detected a few times. The rearrangement joins TRBV27 to TRBJ1-2; 9 bases fit TRBD1. This CDR3 contains 15 residues. Trimming took 4 bases from V and 7 from J; bases not matched to a gene: 10. Per germline, CDR1 MNHEY and CDR2 SMNVEV (reference sequence). CDR3 DNA: TGTGCCAGCAGTTCCCACACCGGGACAGGGTTTGGCTACACCTTC. It codes for CASSSHTGTGFGYTF.

This clonotype was picked up many times. This chain connects TRBV12-3 or TRBV12-4 to TRBJ2-2; D unclear. This CDR3 spans 13 amino acids. V lost 5 bases and J lost 2, with 6 bases in between. The CDR3 region is CASSVLNTGELFF. The CDR3 region has the DNA TGTGCCAGCAGTGTCCTAAACACCGGGGAGCTGTTTTTT.

This clonotype showed up many times. The chain has TRBV27 and TRBJ1-1; 10 bases line up with TRBD1. CDR1 and CDR2 from the germline V gene are MNHEY and SMNVEV (reference sequence). The CDR3 has 14 amino acids. J was trimmed by 8 bases and V by 5 bases; bases with no gene match: 8. Here the CDR3 reads CASSQGTGVREAFF. Here the CDR3 DNA reads TGTGCCAGCAGTCAGGGGACAGGGGTTCGGGAAGCTTTCTTT.

This chain links TRBV12-3 or TRBV12-4 with TRBJ1-1; D remains ambiguous. The germline V and J ends were trimmed by 8 bases and 0 bases, with 16 bases remaining between them. The CDR3 consists of 15 residues. The CDR3 DNA follows: TGTGCCAGCCAAAGAGGGCGAACTCTGAACACTGAAGCTTTCTTT. Protein sequence: CASQRGRTLNTEAFF.

This clonotype was detected only a few times. CDR3 nucleotide sequence: TGTGCCAGCAGCCAAGCAGGGGGCTACTCGGACGGGGAGCTGTTTTTT. Translated: CASSQAGGYSDGELFF. The gene calls are TRBV3-1 and TRBJ2-2; TRBD1 agrees at 8 bases. Germline assignment: CDR1 LGHDT and CDR2 YNNKEL (reference sequence). There are 16 residues in the CDR3. With 1 base clipped from V and 7 bases from J, the junction kept 8 bases outside the gene matches.

This clonotype was found a few times. The chain links TRBV12-3 or TRBV12-4 to TRBJ2-1; no clear D gene. Trimming pared 8 bases from V and 4 bases from J, leaving 12 bases between. The CDR3 is 13 residues long. CDR3 bases: TGTGCCAGCGCGTCCCCTCCTTACAATGAGCAGTTCTTC. Its protein is CASASPPYNEQFF.

This clonotype appeared many times. This rearrangement joins TRBV2 to TRBJ2-7, with 9 positions matching TRBD1. J gave up 4 bases and V 6 bases, and 10 bases lay outside the gene matches. CDR1 SNHLY and CDR2 FYNNEI come from the germline V gene. This CDR3 has 15 residues. This CDR3 reads CASSDPGQGGYEQYF. DNA of the CDR3: TGTGCCAGCAGCGATCCGGGACAGGGAGGATACGAGCAGTACTTC. Full variable domain (outside the CDR3, taken from reference TRBV2 and TRBJ2-7): EPEVTQTPSHQVTQMGQEVILRCVPISNHLYFYWYRQILGQKVEFLVSFYNNEISEKSEIFDDQFSVERPDGSNFTLKIRSTKLEDSAMYFCASSDPGQGGYEQYFGPGTRLTVT.

The rearrangement joins TRBV20-1 to TRBJ1-4; D is unclear. CDR3 size: 14 residues. Germline V CDR1 and CDR2: DFQATT, SNEGSKA (reference sequence). With 0 bases removed from V and 7 bases from J, the gap between germline ends came to 12 bases. CDR3 amino acids: CSARDSSSGEKLFF. In DNA form, the CDR3 reads TGCAGTGCTAGAGATTCCTCCTCAGGTGAAAAACTGTTTTTT.

This clonotype came up many times. The chain has TRBV29-1 and TRBJ2-2; D is undetermined. The CDR3 is 14 residues long. Germline CDR1 reads SQVTM; CDR2 reads ANQGSEA. Trimming stripped 7 bases from V and 2 bases from J, with 14 bases between. CDR3: CSALPGTNTGELFF. DNA for the CDR3: TGCAGCGCCCTACCGGGCACAAACACCGGGGAGCTGTTTTTT.

This clonotype came up a few times. The chain carries TRBV2 and TRBJ2-3, with a tentative D call TRBD2 (5 bases). The germline V and J ends were trimmed by 7 bases and 2 bases, with 10 bases remaining between them. The CDR3 runs to 13 residues. The germline CDR1 and CDR2 sequences are SNHLY and FYNNEI. The DNA of the CDR3 is TGTGCCAGCAAAAAGCGGTTCACAGATACGCAGTATTTT. Protein product: CASKKRFTDTQYF.

The chain recombines TRBV20-1 with TRBJ2-7; the match to TRBD1 covers 8 bases. Germline CDR1 reads DFQATT; CDR2 reads SNEGSKA (reference sequence). After removal of 3 bases from V and 5 bases from J, the junction contained 9 bases not matched to a gene. There are 14 residues in the CDR3. The CDR3 reads CSARSDRAQNEQYF. The CDR3 coding sequence is TGCAGTGCTAGGTCGGACAGGGCTCAAAACGAGCAGTACTTC.

The chain couples TRBV2 to TRBJ2-5, with D maybe TRBD2 (6 bases). The CDR3 is 14 residues long. Deletions cut 0 bases from V and 5 bases from J, with 10 bases between. Looked up from germline, CDR1 is SNHLY and CDR2 is FYNNEI. Written as DNA, the CDR3 is TGTGCCAGCAGTGAAGCGCTAAGCGGGGAGACCCAGTACTTC. Its translation: CASSEALSGETQYF. Supplemented by reference TRBV2 and TRBJ2-5, the full variable domain reads EPEVTQTPSHQVTQMGQEVILRCVPISNHLYFYWYRQILGQKVEFLVSFYNNEISEKSEIFDDQFSVERPDGSNFTLKIRSTKLEDSAMYFCASSEALSGETQYFGPGTRLLVL.

This clonotype was counted a few times. The gene calls are TRBV12-3 or TRBV12-4 and TRBJ2-5; the D is unclear. The V end lost 5 bases, the J end lost 5 bases, and 18 bases lay between the germline ends. CDR3 length: 15 residues. CDR3 in amino acids: CASSLQTHPGETQYF. The CDR3 DNA sequence: TGTGCCAGCAGTCTTCAGACCCATCCCGGGGAGACCCAGTACTTC.